These 32 T cell receptor beta chains share one sample of origin, sequenced in a study of tumor-infiltrating lymphocytes in localized non-small cell lung cancer. TCRdb's table, derived via immunoSEQ multiplex PCR, lists solely in-frame clones and lacks some. The sample yields about 25,000 clones, approximately 71% seen once. The sample was lung tumor tissue. These receptors were taken from a human donor with non-small cell lung cancer.

The chain employs TRBV7-3 and TRBJ1-5; D remains unclear. CDR3 length equals 13 residues. In germline, CDR1 is SGHTA, CDR2 FQGTGA. V was shortened by 3 bases and J by 7 bases, with 10 bases between the two germline ends. The CDR3 nucleotides are TGTGCCAGCAGCTTTTCTGCCACCCAGCCCCAGCATTTT. Its protein product is CASSFSATQPQHF.

This rearrangement joins TRBV11-2 to TRBJ2-5; 8 bases are a match to TRBD2. CDR3 length equals 15 residues. Germline CDR1 reads SGHAT; CDR2 reads FQNNGV. The ends lost 3 bases at V and 2 bases at J; junction bases unmatched: 5. The CDR3 loop is CASSLFGTRQETQYF. CDR3 coding DNA: TGTGCCAGCAGCTTGTTTGGGACTAGACAAGAGACCCAGTACTTC.

The rearrangement links TRBV27 to TRBJ2-7, with a weak D call TRBD1 (5 bases). V was shortened by 2 bases and J by 4 bases, with 15 bases between the two germline ends. Germline V CDR1 and CDR2: MNHEY, SMNVEV (reference sequence). This CDR3 region has 15 residues. CDR3 region: CASSLRIGHGYEQYF. The DNA of the CDR3 is TGTGCCAGCAGTTTAAGGATCGGACATGGGTACGAGCAGTACTTC.

This clone was seen more than once but under ten times. This chain uses TRBV27 with TRBJ2-5, with D maybe TRBD2 (5 bases). The CDR3 contains 14 residues. Germline CDR1 reads MNHEY; CDR2 reads SMNVEV (reference sequence). V was cut by 3 bases and J by 5 bases, with 13 bases left in between. Written as DNA, the CDR3 is TGTGCCAGCAGTTTTGGATGGGAGCCGGAGACCCAGTACTTC. Translating it yields CASSFGWEPETQYF.

This clone was observed a single time. J is TRBJ2-4 and V is TRBV30; D unresolved. V lost 2 bases to trimming and J lost 2 bases, with 7 bases between them. CDR3 length: 13 residues. The germline V gene has CDR1 GTSNPN and CDR2 SVGIG (reference sequence). The CDR3 DNA follows: TGTGCCTGGAGTATCCCGACCAAAAACATTCAGTACTTC. Translated: CAWSIPTKNIQYF.

J is TRBJ2-6 and V is TRBV19; D is undetermined. Looked up from germline, CDR1 is LNHDA and CDR2 is SQIVND (reference sequence). There are 14 residues in the CDR3. V was clipped by 8 bases and J by 2 bases, with 10 bases between them. CDR3 residues: CASGRVAGANVLTF. For the CDR3, the DNA is TGTGCCAGTGGAAGGGTAGCTGGGGCCAACGTCCTGACTTTC.

The chain couples TRBV5-5 to TRBJ2-5; TRBD1 matches at 11 bases. Germline trimming cut 7 bases from V and 4 bases from J; bases unmatched to any gene: 9. The CDR3 has 15 residues. CDR1 and CDR2 (germline): SGHKS, YYEKEE (reference sequence). CDR3 bases: TGTGCCAGCTCATGGGACAGGGGGTGGCTAGAGACCCAGTACTTC. As protein: CASSWDRGWLETQYF.

V usage is TRBV7-9 and J usage is TRBJ2-1, with 9 bases aligning to TRBD2. The junction had 6 bases not matched to a gene; V was cut back by 1 base and J by 5 bases. Per the germline V gene, CDR1 is SEHNR and CDR2 is FQNEAQ (reference sequence). CDR3 length: 16 amino acids. The CDR3 coding sequence is TGTGCCAGCAGCTTAGGGGCTAGCGGGAAGGACAATGAGCAGTTCTTC. Translation gives CASSLGASGKDNEQFF.

The CDR3 loop is CASSVIAGVSYNEQFF. Written as DNA, the CDR3 is TGTGCCAGTAGTGTTATAGCGGGAGTCTCCTACAATGAGCAGTTCTTC. The chain is built from TRBV19 and TRBJ2-1, with 9 bases matching TRBD2. This CDR3 has 16 residues. Per the germline V gene, CDR1 is LNHDA and CDR2 is SQIVND (reference sequence). The junction had 5 bases not matched to a gene; V was cut back by 5 bases and J by 0 bases.

The chain links TRBV11-2 to TRBJ2-3; either TRBD1 or TRBD2 may fit D (5 bases each). V dropped 4 bases and J dropped 1 base, with 15 bases sitting between them. The V gene's germline CDR1 is SGHAT and CDR2 FQNNGV. The CDR3 extends over 16 amino acids. The CDR3 nucleotides read TGTGCCAGCAGCTCGCTGGGGACCGCCCGCACAGATACGCAGTATTTT. Translated: CASSSLGTARTDTQYF.

The gene calls are TRBV10-2 and TRBJ2-1, with D perhaps matching TRBD2 (5 bases). The length of the CDR3 is 14 residues. Trimming left V 6 bases short and J 0 bases short, with 9 bases between. CDR1 is WSHSY, CDR2 SAAADI, per germline. Written as DNA, the CDR3 is TGCGCCAGCAGGAGGGATAGCTCCTACAATGAGCAGTTCTTC. It translates to CASRRDSSYNEQFF.

This chain joins TRBV18 and TRBJ2-1, with 10 bases matching TRBD1. This CDR3 has 16 amino acids. Germline trimming cut 6 bases from V and 3 bases from J; bases unmatched to any gene: 8. CDR1 KGHSH and CDR2 LQKENI come from the germline V gene. CDR3 sequence: CASSPDRGLNYNEQFF. CDR3 coding DNA: TGTGCCAGCTCCCCTGACAGGGGGCTTAACTACAATGAGCAGTTCTTC.

The chain employs TRBV27 and TRBJ1-1, with 7 bases fitting TRBD1. This CDR3 is 13 amino acids long. Trimming removed 5 bases from V and 6 bases from J; junction bases left unmatched: 6. Germline V gene lookup returns CDR1 MNHEY and CDR2 SMNVEV (reference sequence). The CDR3: CASSRQGGAEAFF. In DNA, the CDR3 is TGTGCCAGCAGTCGGCAGGGGGGCGCTGAAGCTTTCTTT.

This clone was detected only a few times. The chain employs TRBV6-6 and TRBJ2-5; 15 bases map to TRBD2. CDR3 length equals 15 residues. In germline, CDR1 is MNHNY, CDR2 SVGAGI (reference sequence). V shed 6 bases, J shed 5 bases, and the junction held 4 bases outside the gene matches. CDR3 loop: CASSRTSGRAETQYF. The DNA for the CDR3 is TGTGCCAGCAGCCGGACTAGCGGGAGGGCTGAGACCCAGTACTTC.

The chain joins TRBV7-3 to TRBJ1-2, with D unclear. The germline CDR1 and CDR2 sequences are SGHTA and FQGTGA. Trimming took 4 bases from V and 0 from J, leaving 6 bases between them. This CDR3 comprises 13 residues. The CDR3 sequence: CASSWAANYGYTF. In DNA form, the CDR3 reads TGTGCCAGCAGCTGGGCAGCTAACTATGGCTACACCTTC.

The chain carries TRBV15 and TRBJ2-7; TRBD2 matches at 11 bases. This CDR3 has 15 amino acids. The germline CDR1 and CDR2 sequences are LNHNV and YYDKDF (reference sequence). V dropped 6 bases and J dropped 3; count of bases not matched to a gene: 7. The CDR3 reads CATRPGLAGGYEQYF. CDR3 coding DNA: TGTGCCACCAGGCCTGGGCTAGCGGGAGGCTACGAGCAGTACTTC.

The chain links TRBV29-1 to TRBJ2-7, with 7 positions matching TRBD1. The CDR3 has 14 amino acids. V shed 6 bases and J 3 bases; nucleotides not matched to a gene: 11. The V gene's germline CDR1 is SQVTM and CDR2 ANQGSEA. CDR3 protein: CSVQGTAMGYEQYF. The CDR3 nucleotides read TGCAGCGTCCAGGGGACAGCAATGGGCTACGAGCAGTACTTC.

This clone was seen a single time. The chain recombines TRBV5-4 with TRBJ2-2, with TRBD2 matching 13 bases. There are 16 residues in the CDR3. Germline V lookup: CDR1 SGHNT, CDR2 YYREEE (reference sequence). V trimming: 3 bases; J trimming: 6 bases; junction bases outside the gene matches: 5. CDR3 sequence: CASSWGTSGKAGELFF. The CDR3, as DNA: TGTGCCAGCAGCTGGGGGACTAGCGGGAAGGCCGGGGAGCTGTTTTTT.

The chain joins TRBV2 to TRBJ2-2; no firm D call. CDR1 and CDR2 from the germline V gene are SNHLY and FYNNEI. Trimming left V 7 bases short and J 8 bases short, with 17 bases between. The CDR3 is made up of 14 amino acids. The CDR3 region has the DNA TGTGCCAGCAAAAGGGCCCCCACTTTGGGGGAGCTGTTTTTT. It yields the protein CASKRAPTLGELFF.

V is TRBV28 and J is TRBJ2-2, with a weak D call TRBD1 (5 bases). The germline V and J ends were trimmed by 6 bases and 5 bases, with 16 bases remaining between them. This CDR3 comprises 15 residues. Germline values: CDR1 MDHEN, CDR2 SYDVKM. The CDR3 here is CASSQDTARTGELFF. CDR3 nucleotides: TGTGCCAGCAGCCAGGACACTGCGAGGACCGGGGAGCTGTTTTTT.

The rearrangement links TRBV5-4 to TRBJ1-2; D is uncertain. Germline values: CDR1 SGHNT, CDR2 YYREEE (reference sequence). The CDR3 totals 11 residues. V lost 7 bases to trimming and J lost 3 bases, with 7 bases between them. The CDR3 sequence is CASGGDYGYTF. The CDR3 bases are TGTGCCAGCGGAGGAGACTATGGCTACACCTTC.

The V and J genes are TRBV15 and TRBJ2-3, with 14 bases matching TRBD2. The CDR3 totals 20 residues. From germline, CDR1 is LNHNV and CDR2 YYDKDF (reference sequence). With 3 bases clipped from V and 0 bases from J, the junction kept 11 bases outside the gene matches. CDR3 nucleotide sequence: TGTGCCACCAGCAGGGGGGGGTCGGGACTAGCGGGAGAGAGCACAGATACGCAGTATTTT. Translating it yields CATSRGGSGLAGESTDTQYF. Together with reference TRBV15 and TRBJ2-3, the CDR3 gives the full variable domain: DAMVIQNPRYQVTQFGKPVTLSCSQTLNHNVMYWYQQKSSQAPKLLFHYYDKDFNNEADTPDNFQSRRPNTSFCFLDIRSPGLGDTAMYLCATSRGGSGLAGESTDTQYFGPGTRLTVL.

The V gene is TRBV18, the J gene TRBJ1-3; possibly TRBD1 for D (6 bases). Germline V gene lookup returns CDR1 KGHSH and CDR2 LQKENI. V shed 0 bases and J shed 0 bases, with 12 bases lying between them. This CDR3 is built from 17 residues. CDR3 bases: TGTGCCAGCTCACCACCGATCGACAGGTTCTCTGGAAACACCATATATTTT. Its translation is CASSPPIDRFSGNTIYF.

This clone was counted a few times. V and J are TRBV5-1 and TRBJ2-1; 14 positions agree with TRBD2. The germline V gene has CDR1 SGHRS and CDR2 YFSETQ. The CDR3 is made up of 16 amino acids. CDR3 nucleotides: TGCGCAACAAGACTAGCGGGAGGGGGGTCCTACAATGAGCAGTTCTTC. Translating it yields CATRLAGGGSYNEQFF.

This clone was seen a handful of times. The chain combines TRBV2 with TRBJ1-1, with a possible D match to TRBD1 (6 bases). Germline V gene data show CDR1 as SNHLY and CDR2 as FYNNEI. The CDR3 loop spans 14 amino acids. Trimming left V 6 bases short and J 12 bases short, with 23 bases between. The CDR3 loop reads CASRLQGHSDGTFF. The DNA for the CDR3 is TGTGCCAGCAGGTTACAGGGCCACAGTGACGGGACTTTCTTT.

This clone was recorded a few times. This chain joins TRBV7-2 and TRBJ2-2, with TRBD1 as a possible D gene (5 bases). V shed 4 bases and J shed 6 bases, with 18 bases lying between them. Per germline, CDR1 SGHTA and CDR2 FQGNSA. The CDR3 is 16 amino acids. Here the CDR3 DNA reads TGTGCCAGCAGCTCCGTTGGTCAGGGTGGGGCCGGGGAGCTGTTTTTT. As protein: CASSSVGQGGAGELFF.

CDR3 amino acids: CASSRQPGYEQYF. CDR3 bases: TGTGCCAGCAGCCGACAGCCTGGGTACGAGCAGTACTTC. V usage is TRBV14 and J usage is TRBJ2-7; tentatively, D is TRBD1 (5 bases). The germline gives CDR1 SGHDN, CDR2 FVKESK. V dropped 4 bases and J dropped 4 bases, with 11 bases sitting between them. CDR3 length equals 13 residues.

This rearrangement joins TRBV18 to TRBJ1-5; D perhaps matches TRBD1 (5 bases). Germline V gene lookup returns CDR1 KGHSH and CDR2 LQKENI. The V end lost 0 bases, the J end lost 5 bases, and 17 bases lay between the germline ends. The CDR3 has 17 amino acids. The CDR3 sequence is CASSPPGAARRDQPQHF. CDR3 DNA: TGTGCCAGCTCACCACCCGGGGCCGCCAGGCGGGATCAGCCCCAGCATTTT.

CDR3 nucleotides: TGCGCCAGCAATGCGGGGGGCACGAATGGCTACACCTTC. Translated, it gives CASNAGGTNGYTF. This chain connects TRBV5-1 to TRBJ1-2; possibly TRBD1 for D (6 bases). This CDR3 spans 13 amino acids. The germline V gene has CDR1 SGHRS and CDR2 YFSETQ. V lost 6 bases to trimming and J lost 6 bases, with 15 bases between them. Drawing the rest from reference TRBV5-1 and TRBJ1-2, the complete variable domain is KAGVTQTPRYLIKTRGQQVTLSCSPISGHRSVSWYQQTPGQGLQFLFEYFSETQRNKGNFPGRFSGRQFSNSRSEMNVSTLELGDSALYLCASNAGGTNGYTFGSGTRLTVV.

The chain has TRBV6-1 and TRBJ1-2; D is perhaps TRBD1 (5 bases). Germline CDR1 reads MNHNS; CDR2 reads SASEGT. The CDR3 consists of 12 residues. The ends were cut back, 10 bases at V and 7 bases at J, with 16 bases in the middle. The CDR3 bases are TGTGCCATCGAAAGAGGGGCGCTTGGCTACACCTTC. Translating gives CAIERGALGYTF.

V and J are TRBV27 and TRBJ1-2; 7 bases line up with TRBD1. This CDR3 contains 14 residues. The junction had 9 bases not matched to a gene; V was cut back by 7 bases and J by 4 bases. The germline CDR1 and CDR2 sequences are MNHEY and SMNVEV (reference sequence). The CDR3 protein is CASKGAGQLYGYTF. DNA for the CDR3: TGTGCCAGCAAGGGGGCCGGACAGCTCTATGGCTACACCTTC.

V is TRBV15 and J is TRBJ1-5, with 7 nucleotides matching TRBD1. Germline V gives CDR1 LNHNV, CDR2 YYDKDF (reference sequence). The length of the CDR3 is 13 residues. Trimming at V came to 3 bases and at J to 11 bases, leaving 7 bases not matched to a gene. The CDR3 DNA sequence: TGTGCCACCAGCAGTTTCAGGGGGGGGTCCCAGCATTTT. This translates into CATSSFRGGSQHF. Full variable domain (outside the CDR3, taken from reference TRBV15 and TRBJ1-5): DAMVIQNPRYQVTQFGKPVTLSCSQTLNHNVMYWYQQKSSQAPKLLFHYYDKDFNNEADTPDNFQSRRPNTSFCFLDIRSPGLGDTAMYLCATSSFRGGSQHFGDGTRLSIL.